Shown below are 28 T cell receptor beta chains from a single sample sequenced in a study of preoperative IRX-2 immunotherapy in early breast cancer. Documented treatment: preoperative locoregional IRX-2 cytokine immunotherapy. Clones were read by immunoSEQ multiplex PCR, and TCRdb kept only the in-frame ones, dropping some. The sample gives approximately 98,000 clones, 86% of which show up once; about 1.9% is in the top ten. Source: tumor tissue, taken after IRX-2 immunotherapy. The receptor source for this set is a human donor with breast cancer.

The V call is TRBV6-7, the J call TRBJ2-5; D is possibly TRBD1 or TRBD2 (5 bases each). TRBV6-7 belongs to the ORF category, with a function that is uncertain. V lost 2 bases and J 7 bases, leaving 23 bases between the germline ends. CDR3 size: 17 residues. The CDR3, as DNA: TGTGCCAGCAGTTACCAACCCCCCGACAGCCTGGGGAGGACCCAGTACTTC. It yields the protein CASSYQPPDSLGRTQYF.

This chain links TRBV30 with TRBJ2-5, with no clear D. Trimming cost V 3 bases and J 4 bases, with 6 bases left between them. This CDR3 comprises 11 residues. Germline loops: CDR1 GTSNPN, CDR2 SVGIG (reference sequence). The CDR3 sequence is CAWSTGETQYF. Here the CDR3 DNA reads TGTGCCTGGAGCACCGGAGAGACCCAGTACTTC.

The CDR3 loop is CASGLVEGAGRTDTQYF. In DNA form, the CDR3 reads TGTGCTAGTGGTTTGGTCGAGGGGGCAGGAAGAACAGATACGCAGTATTTT. The chain links TRBV12-5 to TRBJ2-3; TRBD1 matches at 7 bases. The CDR3 loop spans 17 amino acids. From germline, CDR1 is LGHNT and CDR2 FRNRAP. Trimming cost V 0 bases and J 3 bases; bases outside gene matches: 9.

This chain's CDR3 is CASSLVRAPYEQYF. The CDR3 DNA is TGTGCCAGCAGTTTAGTCAGGGCTCCCTACGAGCAGTACTTC. The chain uses TRBV28 and TRBJ2-7; a weak D match, TRBD1 (5 bases). This CDR3 spans 14 amino acids. Germline V CDR1 and CDR2: MDHEN, SYDVKM. Trimming shortened V by 2 bases and J by 2 bases, and 10 bases separated the two germline ends. The variable domain in full, with the rest retrieved from reference TRBV28 and TRBJ2-7, is DVKVTQSSRYLVKRTGEKVFLECVQDMDHENMFWYRQDPGLGLRLIYFSYDVKMKEKGDIPEGYSVSREKKERFSLILESASTNQTSMYLCASSLVRAPYEQYFGPGTRLTVT.

The chain recombines TRBV5-1 with TRBJ2-7, with TRBD2 matching over 11 bases. The CDR3 sequence is 15 residues long. J lost 4 bases, V lost 5 bases, and 8 bases had no gene match. Germline loops: CDR1 SGHRS, CDR2 YFSETQ. The CDR3: CASRSLAGGIYEQYF. CDR3 coding DNA: TGCGCCAGCAGATCCCTAGCGGGGGGAATTTACGAGCAGTACTTC.

Only one count was recorded for this clone. This chain links TRBV5-1 with TRBJ2-2, with 7 bases aligning to TRBD1. Trimming at V came to 0 bases and at J to 4 bases, leaving 3 bases not matched to a gene. The CDR3 extends over 15 amino acids. Germline V gives CDR1 SGHRS, CDR2 YFSETQ. The CDR3 nucleotides read TGCGCCAGCAGCTTGGGTAACAGGGGCACCGGGGAGCTGTTTTTT. Its translation: CASSLGNRGTGELFF. The full variable domain, in which reference TRBV5-1 and TRBJ2-2 provide the parts outside the CDR3, is KAGVTQTPRYLIKTRGQQVTLSCSPISGHRSVSWYQQTPGQGLQFLFEYFSETQRNKGNFPGRFSGRQFSNSRSEMNVSTLELGDSALYLCASSLGNRGTGELFFGEGSRLTVL.

The chain has TRBV30 and TRBJ1-1, with D possibly TRBD1 on 5 matching bases. The V gene lost 4 bases and the J gene lost 4 bases, with 13 bases spanning the gap. CDR1 and CDR2 (germline): GTSNPN, SVGIG (reference sequence). The CDR3 consists of 13 residues. This CDR3 reads CAWNLGGGTEAFF. In nucleotides, the CDR3 is TGTGCCTGGAATTTAGGCGGGGGCACTGAAGCTTTCTTT.

The chain employs TRBV5-1 and TRBJ1-3; possibly TRBD1 for D (6 bases). Germline CDR1 SGHRS, CDR2 YFSETQ. This CDR3 has 17 residues. Trimming shortened V by 0 bases and J by 0 bases, and 13 bases separated the two germline ends. The DNA for the CDR3 is TGCGCCAGCAGCTTGGTCCCAGGGGCTTCCTCTGGAAACACCATATATTTT. Its translation: CASSLVPGASSGNTIYF.

This chain joins TRBV11-3 and TRBJ2-7; maybe TRBD2 (5 bases). The CDR3 length is 15 residues. V lost 6 bases and J lost 0, with 15 bases in between. The germline CDR1 and CDR2 sequences are SGHNT and YENEEA. The CDR3 DNA reads as TGTGCCAGCAGGCCTCCGAGCGGAAGCTCCTACGAGCAGTACTTC. This sequence encodes CASRPPSGSSYEQYF. The full variable domain, with the rest looked up from reference TRBV11-3 and TRBJ2-7, is EAGVVQSPRYKIIEKKQPVAFWCNPISGHNTLYWYLQNLGQGPELLIRYENEEAVDDSQLPKDRFSAERLKGVDSTLKIQPAELGDSAVYLCASRPPSGSSYEQYFGPGTRLTVT.

The rearrangement links TRBV11-3 to TRBJ2-3; D may be TRBD2 (7 bases). Trimming removed 3 bases at V and 0 bases at J, with 19 bases between. The CDR3 loop spans 18 amino acids. CDR1 and CDR2 from the germline V gene are SGHNT and YENEEA. CDR3 in amino acids: CASSLVGGARPSTDTQYF. CDR3 bases: TGTGCCAGCAGCTTGGTGGGGGGGGCCCGGCCCAGCACAGATACGCAGTATTTT.

V is TRBV5-2 and J is TRBJ1-4. TRBV5-2 is annotated as a pseudogene. The CDR3 runs to 16 residues. This CDR3 is CASSLVSGGDNEKLFF. The CDR3 nucleotides are TGTGCCAGCAGCTTAGTTTCCGGAGGAGATAATGAAAAACTGTTTTTT.

The chain couples TRBV27 to TRBJ1-2, with D possibly TRBD1 on 5 matching bases. The CDR3 totals 15 residues. Germline CDR1 is MNHEY and CDR2 is SMNVEV (reference sequence). V was shortened by 3 bases and J by 3 bases, with 14 bases between the two germline ends. CDR3 in amino acids: CASSFREGWYYGYTF. The CDR3 coding sequence is TGTGCCAGCAGTTTTCGAGAGGGGTGGTACTATGGCTACACCTTC.

This rearrangement joins TRBV6-8 to TRBJ1-2; 10 bases align to TRBD1. Germline loops: CDR1 MNHGY, CDR2 SAAAGT. The CDR3 is 15 residues long. With V trimmed by 6 bases and J by 6 bases, 10 bases remained unmatched. The CDR3 reads CASSRQTGGKNGYTF. CDR3 nucleotides: TGTGCCAGCAGCCGTCAGACAGGGGGCAAAAATGGCTACACCTTC.

The J gene is TRBJ2-5, the V gene TRBV7-6; perhaps TRBD2 as D (6 bases). The CDR3 length is 15 residues. Germline assignment: CDR1 SGHVS and CDR2 FNYEAQ. The germline V and J ends were trimmed by 5 bases and 5 bases, with 18 bases remaining between them. CDR3 residues: CASSRAPAGRETQYF. CDR3 nucleotide sequence: TGTGCCAGCAGCCGGGCTCCGGCAGGGAGGGAGACCCAGTACTTC.

Concerning this clone itself: The junction departs from the called germline gene at one end, perhaps through a read error. V and J are TRBV14 and TRBJ1-2; unclear D gene. This CDR3 is built from 10 residues. CDR1 is SGHDN and CDR2 is FVKESK in the germline V gene. CDR3 loop: CASSPRRASF. For the CDR3, the DNA is TGTGCCAGCAGCCCTAGACGTGCCAGCTTC.

This chain uses TRBV6-7 with TRBJ2-1, with 8 bases aligning to TRBD1. TRBV6-7 is noted as an ORF with a role that remains uncertain. The CDR3 covers 14 residues. The V gene end was trimmed by 7 bases and the J gene end by 8 bases; junction bases not matched to a gene: 10. This CDR3 is CASTLTGVGDEQFF. The CDR3 bases are TGTGCCAGCACCTTGACAGGGGTAGGTGATGAGCAGTTCTTC.

V is TRBV29-1 and J is TRBJ1-4; D gene ambiguous. Trimming cost V 6 bases and J 6 bases, with 14 bases left between them. Germline CDR1 SQVTM, CDR2 ANQGSEA. The CDR3 contains 13 residues. The CDR3: CSVVVGHDEKLFF. The DNA for the CDR3 is TGCAGCGTGGTCGTTGGGCACGATGAAAAACTGTTTTTT.

The gene calls are TRBV19 and TRBJ2-3; TRBD2 matches at 16 bases. V shed 6 bases and J 3 bases; nucleotides not matched to a gene: 12. Germline V gene sequence: CDR1 LNHDA, CDR2 SQIVND (reference sequence). The CDR3 spans 19 residues. CDR3: CASRRYGTSGREMTDTQYF. CDR3 in DNA: TGTGCCAGTAGAAGATACGGGACTAGCGGGAGGGAGATGACAGATACGCAGTATTTT. The full variable domain, in which reference TRBV19 and TRBJ2-3 provide the parts outside the CDR3, is DGGITQSPKYLFRKEGQNVTLSCEQNLNHDAMYWYRQDPGQGLRLIYYSQIVNDFQKGDIAEGYSVSREKKESFPLTVTSAQKNPTAFYLCASRRYGTSGREMTDTQYFGPGTRLTVL.

J is TRBJ2-3 and V is TRBV7-1; D is unresolved. TRBV7-1 carries the ORF label, with uncertain function. Trimming left V 3 bases short and J 4 bases short, with 8 bases between. This CDR3 has 13 residues. DNA for the CDR3: TGTGCCAGCAGCTCTTCCGGTGCAGATACGCAGTATTTT. Translation gives CASSSSGADTQYF.

The CDR3 DNA reads as TGTGCCAGCAGCCCAGGGTGGCGAAGCACCGGGGAGCTGTTTTTT. As protein: CASSPGWRSTGELFF. The V gene is TRBV11-1, the J gene TRBJ2-2, with D possibly TRBD1 on 5 matching bases. There are 15 residues in the CDR3. V shed 5 bases and J shed 4 bases, with 14 bases lying between them. Germline CDR1 reads SGHAT; CDR2 reads FQDESV (reference sequence).

The genes are TRBV6-8 and TRBJ1-2, with 10 bases identical to TRBD1. Per the germline V gene, CDR1 is MNHGY and CDR2 is SAAAGT. The J segment lost 8 bases and the V segment lost 6 bases, leaving 12 bases of the junction unmatched. The CDR3 runs 15 residues. DNA of the CDR3: TGTGCCAGCAGCCAAAGATACCGGACAGGGGGAGGCTACACCTTC. It translates to CASSQRYRTGGGYTF.

The chain uses TRBV23-1 and TRBJ2-1; 7 bases align to TRBD2. TRBV23-1 is recorded as an ORF, its role being uncertain. The CDR3 extends over 16 amino acids. V lost 6 bases, J lost 7 bases, and 15 bases stayed unmatched. The CDR3 DNA reads TGCGCCAGCAGCCAAGGAGACGGGAGGCGCTGGAATGAGCAGTTCTTC. As protein: CASSQGDGRRWNEQFF.

The chain combines TRBV14 with TRBJ1-4; D is undetermined. In germline, CDR1 is SGHDN, CDR2 FVKESK. The CDR3 is made up of 15 amino acids. Trimming pared 0 bases from V and 5 bases from J, leaving 10 bases between. CDR3 loop: CASSQEGRFNEKLFF. In DNA, the CDR3 is TGTGCCAGCAGCCAAGAGGGCAGATTCAATGAAAAACTGTTTTTT.

The chain carries TRBV19 and TRBJ1-2, with no clear D. Per the germline V gene, CDR1 is LNHDA and CDR2 is SQIVND (reference sequence). The ends were cut back, 1 base at V and 4 bases at J, with 10 bases in the middle. This CDR3 is 14 amino acids long. The CDR3: CASSIVRPTYGYTF. In DNA, the CDR3 is TGTGCCAGTAGTATAGTCCGCCCGACCTATGGCTACACCTTC.

J is TRBJ1-1 and V is TRBV18, with D hard to call. This CDR3 has 15 residues. Germline V gene data show CDR1 as KGHSH and CDR2 as LQKENI. V was cut by 0 bases and J by 3 bases, with 11 bases left in between. The CDR3 region is CASSPPNSWDTEAFF. The CDR3 nucleotides are TGTGCCAGCTCACCACCGAACAGTTGGGACACTGAAGCTTTCTTT.

V usage is TRBV6-8 and J usage is TRBJ2-7; D is unclear. CDR3 length: 12 amino acids. Germline V gene lookup returns CDR1 MNHGY and CDR2 SAAAGT. Trimming left V 11 bases short and J 2 bases short, with 13 bases between. The CDR3 spells CASRTVTYEQYF. The DNA for the CDR3 is TGTGCCTCGAGGACGGTCACCTACGAGCAGTACTTC.

This sequence joins TRBV19 and TRBJ2-4; the D call may be TRBD1 or TRBD2 (6 bases each). Germline loops: CDR1 LNHDA, CDR2 SQIVND (reference sequence). This CDR3 is built from 14 residues. The ends were cut back, 0 bases at V and 7 bases at J, with 10 bases in the middle. CDR3 nucleotides: TGTGCCAGTAGTATAGAGGGGGGCCGGAACATTCAGTACTTC. Translated, it gives CASSIEGGRNIQYF.

The chain is built from TRBV6-8 and TRBJ2-3, with D maybe TRBD2 (6 bases). The CDR3 runs to 16 residues. Germline values: CDR1 MNHGY, CDR2 SAAAGT. Trimming took off 5 bases at V and 4 bases at J, with 19 bases between the two ends. Here the CDR3 reads CASSLRLDAYSDTQYF. CDR3 DNA: TGTGCCAGCAGTCTCAGACTAGACGCATACTCAGATACGCAGTATTTT.